This is a list of T cell receptor beta chains from one sample in a study of human T cells and chemical hapten exposure. TCRdb re-called the RACE reads with MiXCR, one entry per CDR3 protein. The repertoire holds a few hundred thousand distinct CDR3 sequences, about 6% seen once, with around 5.6% in the top ten. Here the sequenced sample was whole blood, taken in connection with sensitization to the hapten diphenylcyclopropenone (DPC). These receptors were collected from a woman between 18 and 29 years old with alopecia areata. Some clones in this sample may be carry-over from other donors' samples. Each CDR3 is given with its conserved first and last residue. The D gene is left open where the match is weak. Only part of the rows carry a size: once, few, many, or a class if the clone is expanded.

>TRBJ1-2|.|TRBV12-3/TRBV12-4|.
CASSLTPSGYTF
TGTGCCAGCAGTTTGACGCCATCTGGCTACACCTTC
>TRBJ2-4|.|TRBV28|.
CASSLCHRLAKNIQYF
TGTGCCAGCAGTTTATGCCACCGGTTAGCCAAAAACATTCAGTACTTC
>TRBJ1-5|.|TRBV12-3/TRBV12-4|many
CASRDGQGRNQPQHF
TGTGCCAGCAGGGACGGACAAGGGCGCAATCAGCCCCAGCATTTT
>TRBJ2-3|.|TRBV6-6|few
CASSPDGAGDTQYF
TGTGCCAGCTCCCCAGATGGGGCTGGAGATACGCAGTATTTT
>TRBJ1-2|TRBD1|TRBV6-5|.
CASRRTGYAYGYTF
TGTGCCAGCAGACGGACAGGTTACGCTTATGGCTACACCTTC
>TRBJ2-5|TRBD1|TRBV7-9|few
CASSIGTAFQETQYF
TGTGCCAGCAGTATCGGGACAGCTTTCCAAGAGACCCAGTACTTC
>TRBJ2-3|.|TRBV2|many
CASSEMRTSGDTQYF
TGTGCCAGCAGTGAAATGCGGACATCGGGGGATACGCAGTATTTT
>TRBJ2-7|.|TRBV12-3/TRBV12-4|.
CASSRRPIKGPYEQYF
TGTGCCAGCAGCCGACGTCCTATAAAGGGACCCTACGAGCAGTACTTC
>TRBJ1-2|.|TRBV10-3|many
CAISLQGDGYTF
TGTGCCATCAGCTTACAGGGTGATGGCTACACCTTC
>TRBJ1-4|.|TRBV6-2/TRBV6-3|few
CASSSYIGEKLFF
TGTGCCAGCAGTTCCTATATCGGAGAAAAACTGTTTTTT
>TRBJ2-7|.|TRBV4-1|.
CASSQFSDVSGEQYF
TGCGCCAGCAGCCAATTCTCGGACGTCTCGGGCGAGCAGTACTTC
>TRBJ1-2|TRBD1|TRBV20-1|few
CSARDSLHTGTGGDYGYTF
TGCAGTGCTAGAGATTCCCTCCATACCGGGACAGGGGGAGACTATGGCTACACCTTC
>TRBJ1-1|.|TRBV6-2/TRBV6-3|many
CASSPPEGRYTEAFF
TGTGCCAGCAGCCCCCCGGAGGGCAGGTACACTGAAGCTTTCTTT
>TRBJ1-5|.|TRBV19|many
CASASNQPQHF
TGTGCCAGCGCCAGCAATCAGCCCCAGCATTTT
>TRBJ1-6|.|TRBV6-2/TRBV6-3|.
CASSAPSRARNSPLHF
TGTGCCAGCAGTGCGCCCTCGCGGGCCCGGAATTCACCCCTCCACTTT
>TRBJ1-5|.|TRBV6-2/TRBV6-3|few
CASSLELMEYGNQPQHF
TGTGCCAGCAGTTTGGAGCTTATGGAGTATGGAAATCAGCCCCAGCATTTT
>TRBJ1-6|TRBD1|TRBV20-1|many
CSAVGQDNSPLHF
TGCAGTGCCGTGGGACAGGATAATTCACCCCTCCACTTT
>TRBJ1-2|TRBD1|TRBV20-1|.
CSASGQGASNYGYTF
TGCAGTGCTTCGGGACAGGGGGCCAGTAACTATGGCTACACCTTC
>TRBJ1-4|.|TRBV10-3|many
CAISEFRATNEKLFF
TGTGCCATCAGTGAGTTTAGAGCAACTAATGAAAAACTGTTTTTT
>TRBJ1-2|.|TRBV29-1|many
CSVVFSAGMAYGYTF
TGCAGCGTTGTGTTTTCGGCAGGGATGGCCTATGGCTACACCTTC
>TRBJ1-1|TRBD1|TRBV6-2/TRBV6-3|few
CASSYSIGQGAEDTEAFF
TGTGCCAGCAGTTACTCGATAGGACAGGGGGCCGAGGACACTGAAGCTTTCTTT
>TRBJ1-1|.|TRBV4-3|few
CASSQAAGDNTEAFF
TGCGCCAGCAGCCAAGCTGCCGGAGATAACACTGAAGCTTTCTTT
>TRBJ2-1|TRBD2|TRBV4-3|few
CASSPGTSGGQYNEQFF
TGCGCCAGCAGCCCGGGGACTAGCGGGGGGCAGTACAATGAGCAGTTCTTC
>TRBJ1-2|.|TRBV7-9|few
CASSLVDRVCTF
TGTGCCAGCAGCTTAGTCGACCGAGTCTGCACCTTC
>TRBJ2-7|.|TRBV11-2|few
CASSRQATRDEQYF
TGTGCCAGCAGCCGTCAAGCGACTCGGGACGAGCAGTACTTC
>TRBJ1-6|.|TRBV4-1|few
CASSQDSTASYNSPLHF
TGCGCCAGCAGCCAAGATAGCACAGCCTCCTATAATTCACCCCTCCACTTT
>TRBJ2-2|TRBD1|TRBV5-1|few
CASRDTGETGELFF
TGCGCCAGCAGGGATACAGGGGAGACCGGGGAGCTGTTTTTT
>TRBJ2-1|TRBD1|TRBV28|few
CASSLLGTGGREQFF
TGTGCCAGCAGTTTATTAGGGACAGGGGGCCGCGAGCAGTTCTTC
>TRBJ1-1|.|TRBV5-1|many
CASSLEGPPALGAFF
TGCGCCAGCAGCTTGGAGGGACCGCCGGCATTAGGAGCTTTCTTT
>TRBJ1-2|TRBD1|TRBV10-3|many
CAIREGQGVGGYTF
TGTGCCATCAGAGAAGGACAGGGAGTGGGAGGCTACACCTTC
>TRBJ1-1|TRBD1|TRBV4-3|.
CASSQEHGQGKAFF
TGCGCCAGCAGCCAAGAGCACGGACAGGGGAAAGCTTTCTTT
>TRBJ1-5|TRBD1|TRBV20-1|many
CSAVQGSNQPQHF
TGCAGTGCTGTACAGGGGAGCAATCAGCCCCAGCATTTT
>TRBJ1-1|.|TRBV12-3/TRBV12-4|many
CASSLNGFEAFF
TGTGCCAGCAGTTTAAATGGGTTTGAAGCTTTCTTT
>TRBJ2-3|TRBD2|TRBV29-1|many
CSVYGGAADTQYF
TGCAGCGTTTACGGGGGGGCAGCAGATACGCAGTATTTT
>TRBJ2-7|.|TRBV7-9|few
CASSSAYFDEQYF
TGTGCCAGCAGCTCCGCTTATTTCGACGAGCAGTACTTC
>TRBJ2-5|TRBD2|TRBV3-1|.
CASSPRLAGGPETQYF
TGTGCCAGCAGCCCCCGACTAGCGGGGGGGCCAGAGACCCAGTACTTC
>TRBJ2-7|TRBD2|TRBV2|.
CASRRGVLRGLALYEQYF
TGTGCCAGCAGGCGAGGGGTACTGAGGGGACTAGCGCTATACGAGCAGTACTTC
>TRBJ2-3|.|TRBV7-9|many
CVPAAESTLAGGPADTQYF
.
>TRBJ2-3|.|TRBV3-1|few
CASSRTWATRHTSTDTQYF
TGTGCCAGCAGCCGAACCTGGGCGACAAGGCATACTAGCACAGATACGCAGTATTTT
>TRBJ1-4|.|TRBV5-1|.
CASGGDSTTNEKLFF
TGCGCCAGCGGGGGAGACAGCACAACTAATGAAAAACTGTTTTTT
>TRBJ1-1|.|TRBV20-1|few
CSARGPAGTEAFF
TGCAGTGCTAGAGGGCCGGCAGGCACTGAAGCTTTCTTT
>TRBJ1-4|.|TRBV10-3|many
CAIRGSEPNEKLFF
TGTGCCATCAGAGGCAGTGAACCTAATGAAAAACTGTTTTTT
>TRBJ2-3|.|TRBV11-2|few
CASSSIRDTQYF
TGTGCCAGCAGCTCGATAAGGGATACGCAGTATTTT
>TRBJ2-5|.|TRBV21-1|.
CASSKEVTGEETQYF
TGTGCCAGCAGCAAAGAGGTGACAGGGGAAGAGACCCAGTACTTC
>TRBJ2-7|.|TRBV5-6|.
CASSLVYRAYEQYF
TGTGCCAGCAGCTTGGTTTATCGAGCCTACGAGCAGTACTTC
>TRBJ2-7|.|TRBV5-1|.
CASSKGPYEQYF
TGCGCCAGCAGCAAAGGACCCTACGAGCAGTACTTC
>TRBJ1-1|TRBD1|TRBV7-9|many
CASSTGTGGAAFF
TGTGCCAGCAGCACCGGGACAGGGGGAGCAGCTTTCTTT
>TRBJ1-1|.|TRBV10-3|.
CAISDARALNTEAFF
TGTGCCATCAGTGACGCCCGGGCCCTGAACACTGAAGCTTTCTTT
>TRBJ1-1|TRBD1|TRBV28|many
CASSGGDSPDTEAFF
TGTGCCAGCAGTGGCGGGGACAGCCCCGACACTGAAGCTTTCTTT
>TRBJ1-5|TRBD1|TRBV29-1|many
CSVGQGLEPQHF
TGCAGCGTTGGACAGGGGCTTGAGCCCCAGCATTTT
>TRBJ2-1|.|TRBV20-1|.
CSADLLVRGNNEQFF
TGCAGTGCTGACTTACTAGTCCGGGGGAACAATGAGCAGTTCTTC
>TRBJ2-7|.|TRBV18|few
CASSPPPGPYEQYF
TGTGCCAGCTCACCACCGCCAGGCCCTTACGAGCAGTACTTC